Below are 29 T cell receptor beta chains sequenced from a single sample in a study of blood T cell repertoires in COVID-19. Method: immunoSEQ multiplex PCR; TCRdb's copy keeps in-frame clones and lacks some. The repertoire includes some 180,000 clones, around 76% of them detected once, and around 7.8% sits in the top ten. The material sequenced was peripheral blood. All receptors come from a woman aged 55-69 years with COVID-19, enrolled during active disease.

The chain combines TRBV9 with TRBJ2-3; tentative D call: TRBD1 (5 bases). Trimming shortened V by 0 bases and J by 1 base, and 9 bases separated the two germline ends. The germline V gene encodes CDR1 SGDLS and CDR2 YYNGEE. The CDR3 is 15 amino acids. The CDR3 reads CASSVAAGRTDTQYF. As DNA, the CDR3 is TGTGCCAGCAGCGTAGCTGCAGGGCGCACAGATACGCAGTATTTT.

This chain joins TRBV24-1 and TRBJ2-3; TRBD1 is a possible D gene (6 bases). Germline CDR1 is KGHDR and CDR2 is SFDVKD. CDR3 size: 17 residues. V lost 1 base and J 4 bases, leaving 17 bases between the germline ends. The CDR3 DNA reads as TGTGCCACCAGTGATTTAATTGGCGGACAGTCGCCAGATACGCAGTATTTT. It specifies CATSDLIGGQSPDTQYF.

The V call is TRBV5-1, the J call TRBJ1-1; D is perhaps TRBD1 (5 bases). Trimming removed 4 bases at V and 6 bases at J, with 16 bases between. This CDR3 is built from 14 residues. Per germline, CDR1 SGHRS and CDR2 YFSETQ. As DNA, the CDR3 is TGCGCCAGCAGCCCGGGGACTTTTGGGTCTGAAGCTTTCTTT. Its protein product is CASSPGTFGSEAFF.

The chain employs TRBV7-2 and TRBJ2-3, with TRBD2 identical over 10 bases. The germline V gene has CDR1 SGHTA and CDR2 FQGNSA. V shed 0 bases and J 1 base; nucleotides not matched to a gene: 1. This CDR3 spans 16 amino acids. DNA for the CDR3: TGTGCCAGCAGCTTAGCGCTAGCGGGAGGCACAGATACGCAGTATTTT. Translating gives CASSLALAGGTDTQYF. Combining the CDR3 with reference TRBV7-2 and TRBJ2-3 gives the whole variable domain GAGVSQSPSNKVTEKGKDVELRCDPISGHTALYWYRQSLGQGLEFLIYFQGNSAPDKSGLPSDRFSAERTGGSVSTLTIQRTQQEDSAVYLCASSLALAGGTDTQYFGPGTRLTVL.

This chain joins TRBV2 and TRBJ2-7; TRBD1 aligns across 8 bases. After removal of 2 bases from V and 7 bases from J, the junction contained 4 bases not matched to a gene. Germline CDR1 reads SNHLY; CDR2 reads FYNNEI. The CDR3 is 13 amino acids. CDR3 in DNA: TGTGCCAGCAGTGAACAGGGGGCGAGGGAGCAGTACTTC. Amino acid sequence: CASSEQGAREQYF.

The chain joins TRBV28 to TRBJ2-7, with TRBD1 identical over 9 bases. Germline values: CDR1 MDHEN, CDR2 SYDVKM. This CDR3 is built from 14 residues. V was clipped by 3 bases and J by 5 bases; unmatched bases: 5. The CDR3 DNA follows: TGTGCCAGCAGTTTCTTGGACAGGGGTGACGAGCAGTACTTC. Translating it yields CASSFLDRGDEQYF.

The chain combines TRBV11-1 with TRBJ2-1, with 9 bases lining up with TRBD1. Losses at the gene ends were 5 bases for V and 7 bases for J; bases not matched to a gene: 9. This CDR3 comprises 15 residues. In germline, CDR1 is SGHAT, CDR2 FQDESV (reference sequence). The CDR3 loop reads CASSLGQGFFNEQFF. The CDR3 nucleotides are TGTGCCAGCAGCCTAGGACAGGGGTTTTTTAATGAGCAGTTCTTC.

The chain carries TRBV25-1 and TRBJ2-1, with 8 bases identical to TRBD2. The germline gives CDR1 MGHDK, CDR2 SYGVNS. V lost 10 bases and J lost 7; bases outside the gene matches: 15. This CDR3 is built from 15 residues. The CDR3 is CANSRIAGRGNEQFF. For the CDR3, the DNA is TGTGCCAACTCTAGAATAGCGGGAAGAGGGAATGAGCAGTTCTTC. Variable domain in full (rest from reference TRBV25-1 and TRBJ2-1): EADIYQTPRYLVIGTGKKITLECSQTMGHDKMYWYQQDPGMELHLIHYSYGVNSTEKGDLSSESTVSRIRTEHFPLTLESARPSHTSQYLCANSRIAGRGNEQFFGPGTRLTVL.

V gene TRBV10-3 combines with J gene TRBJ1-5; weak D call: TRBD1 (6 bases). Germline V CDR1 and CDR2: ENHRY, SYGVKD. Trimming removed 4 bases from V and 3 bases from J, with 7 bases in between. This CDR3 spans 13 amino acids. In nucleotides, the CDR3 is TGTGCCATCAGTGCAGGGGACAATCAGCCCCAGCATTTT. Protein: CAISAGDNQPQHF.

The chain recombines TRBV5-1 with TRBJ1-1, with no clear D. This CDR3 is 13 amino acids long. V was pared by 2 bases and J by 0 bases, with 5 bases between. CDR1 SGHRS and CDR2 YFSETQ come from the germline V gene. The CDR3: CASSFEVNTEAFF. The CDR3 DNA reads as TGCGCCAGCAGCTTCGAGGTGAACACTGAAGCTTTCTTT.

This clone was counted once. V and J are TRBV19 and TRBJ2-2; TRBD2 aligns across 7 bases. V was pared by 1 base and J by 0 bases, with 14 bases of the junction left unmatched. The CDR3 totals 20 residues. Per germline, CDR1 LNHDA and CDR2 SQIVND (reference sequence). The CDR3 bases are TGTGCCAGTAGTATAGTGAGGGGTTTTAGCGGGCACTCGAACACCGGGGAGCTGTTTTTT. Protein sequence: CASSIVRGFSGHSNTGELFF. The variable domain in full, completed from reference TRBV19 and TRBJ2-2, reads DGGITQSPKYLFRKEGQNVTLSCEQNLNHDAMYWYRQDPGQGLRLIYYSQIVNDFQKGDIAEGYSVSREKKESFPLTVTSAQKNPTAFYLCASSIVRGFSGHSNTGELFFGEGSRLTVL.

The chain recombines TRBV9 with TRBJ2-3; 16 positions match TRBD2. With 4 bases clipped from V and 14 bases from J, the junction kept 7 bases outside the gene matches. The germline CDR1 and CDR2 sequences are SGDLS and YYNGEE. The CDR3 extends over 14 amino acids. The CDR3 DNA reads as TGTGCCAGCAGCTTGGGGACTAGCGGGAGGGCCATGTATTTT. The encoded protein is CASSLGTSGRAMYF.

The CDR3 is CASSQGDEQYF. The DNA of the CDR3 is TGTGCCAGCAGCCAAGGCGACGAGCAGTACTTC. The chain carries TRBV3-1 (or the pseudogene TRBV3-2) and TRBJ2-7; D is undetermined. Deletions cut 1 base from V and 5 bases from J, with 3 bases between. Per germline, CDR1 LGHDT and CDR2 YNNKEL (reference sequence). The CDR3 runs to 11 residues.

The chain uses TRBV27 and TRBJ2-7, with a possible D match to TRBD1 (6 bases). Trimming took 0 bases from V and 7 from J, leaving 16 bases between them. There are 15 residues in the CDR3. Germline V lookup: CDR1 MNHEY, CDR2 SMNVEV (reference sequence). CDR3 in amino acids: CASSLSGQGRGEQYF. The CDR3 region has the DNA TGTGCCAGCAGTTTATCCGGGCAGGGTAGGGGGGAGCAGTACTTC.

The chain's CDR3 is CAWNFRRGTDNSPLHF. The CDR3 coding sequence is TGTGCCTGGAATTTCCGCCGGGGGACCGATAATTCACCCCTCCACTTT. The chain combines TRBV30 with TRBJ1-6, with D maybe TRBD1 (5 bases). With 4 bases removed from V and 5 bases from J, the gap between germline ends came to 18 bases. This CDR3 is 16 amino acids long. The germline V gene encodes CDR1 GTSNPN and CDR2 SVGIG (reference sequence).

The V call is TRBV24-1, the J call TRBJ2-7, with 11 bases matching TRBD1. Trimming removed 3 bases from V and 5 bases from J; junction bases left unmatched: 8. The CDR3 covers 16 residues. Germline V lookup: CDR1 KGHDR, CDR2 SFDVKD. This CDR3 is CATSDPCRDRGNEQYV. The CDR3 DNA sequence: TGTGCCACCAGTGATCCATGCCGGGACAGGGGGAACGAGCAGTACGTC.

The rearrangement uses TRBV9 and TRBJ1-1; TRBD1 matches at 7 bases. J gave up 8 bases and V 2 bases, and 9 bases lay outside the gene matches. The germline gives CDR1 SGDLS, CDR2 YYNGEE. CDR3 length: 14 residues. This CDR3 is CASSVQTGNVEAFF. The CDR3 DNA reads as TGTGCCAGCAGCGTCCAGACAGGGAATGTGGAAGCTTTCTTT.

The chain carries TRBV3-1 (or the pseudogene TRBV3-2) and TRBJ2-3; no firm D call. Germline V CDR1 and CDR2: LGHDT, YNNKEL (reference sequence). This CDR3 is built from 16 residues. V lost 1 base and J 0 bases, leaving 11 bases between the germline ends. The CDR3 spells CASSQVSLDSTDTQYF. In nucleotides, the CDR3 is TGTGCCAGCAGCCAAGTTTCCTTAGATAGCACAGATACGCAGTATTTT.

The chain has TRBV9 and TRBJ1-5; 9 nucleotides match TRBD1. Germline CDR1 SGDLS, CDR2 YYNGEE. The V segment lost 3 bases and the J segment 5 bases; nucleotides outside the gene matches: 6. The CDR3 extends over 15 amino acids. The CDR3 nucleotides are TGTGCCAGCAGCGGACAGGGGGAGGTTGATCAGCCCCAGCATTTT. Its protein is CASSGQGEVDQPQHF.

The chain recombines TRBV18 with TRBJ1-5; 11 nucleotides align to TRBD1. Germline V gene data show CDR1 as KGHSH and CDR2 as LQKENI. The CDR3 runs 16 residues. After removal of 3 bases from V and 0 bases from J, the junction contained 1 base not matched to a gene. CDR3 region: CASSPGTGGSNQPQHF. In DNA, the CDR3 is TGTGCCAGCTCACCGGGGACAGGGGGTAGCAATCAGCCCCAGCATTTT.

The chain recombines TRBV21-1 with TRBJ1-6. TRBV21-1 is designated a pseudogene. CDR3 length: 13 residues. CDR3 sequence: CASSKENREPLHF. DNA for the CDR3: TGTGCCAGCAGCAAAGAGAACCGGGAACCCCTCCACTTT.

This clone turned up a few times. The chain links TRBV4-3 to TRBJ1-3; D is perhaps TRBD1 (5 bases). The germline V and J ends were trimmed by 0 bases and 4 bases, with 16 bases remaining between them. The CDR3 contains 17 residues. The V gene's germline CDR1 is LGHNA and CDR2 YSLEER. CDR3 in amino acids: CASSQEVWGSEGNTIYF. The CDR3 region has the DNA TGCGCCAGCAGCCAAGAAGTCTGGGGCAGCGAAGGAAACACCATATATTTT.

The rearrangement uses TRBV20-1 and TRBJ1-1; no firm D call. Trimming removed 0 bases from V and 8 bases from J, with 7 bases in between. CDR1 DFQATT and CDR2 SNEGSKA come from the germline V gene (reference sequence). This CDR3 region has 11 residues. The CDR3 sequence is CSARDHPEAFF. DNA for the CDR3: TGCAGTGCTAGAGATCATCCCGAAGCTTTCTTT.

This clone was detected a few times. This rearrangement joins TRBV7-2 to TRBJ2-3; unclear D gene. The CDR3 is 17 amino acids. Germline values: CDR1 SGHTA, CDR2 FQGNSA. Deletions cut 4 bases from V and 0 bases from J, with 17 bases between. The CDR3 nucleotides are TGTGCCAGCAGCTCCTTCACACTACGGGTTAGCACAGATACGCAGTATTTT. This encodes CASSSFTLRVSTDTQYF.

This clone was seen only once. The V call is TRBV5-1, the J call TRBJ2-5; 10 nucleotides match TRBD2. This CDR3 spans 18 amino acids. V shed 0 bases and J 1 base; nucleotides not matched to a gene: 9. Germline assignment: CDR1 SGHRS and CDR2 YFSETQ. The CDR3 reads CASSLGTLAGASQETQYF. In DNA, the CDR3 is TGCGCCAGCAGCTTGGGGACTCTAGCGGGGGCCAGCCAAGAGACCCAGTACTTC. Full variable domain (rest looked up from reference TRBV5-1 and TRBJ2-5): KAGVTQTPRYLIKTRGQQVTLSCSPISGHRSVSWYQQTPGQGLQFLFEYFSETQRNKGNFPGRFSGRQFSNSRSEMNVSTLELGDSALYLCASSLGTLAGASQETQYFGPGTRLLVL.

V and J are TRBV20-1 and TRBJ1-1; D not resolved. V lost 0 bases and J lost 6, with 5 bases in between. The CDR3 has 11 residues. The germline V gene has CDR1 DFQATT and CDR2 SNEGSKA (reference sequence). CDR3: CSARDEAEAFF. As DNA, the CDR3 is TGCAGTGCTAGAGACGAGGCTGAAGCTTTCTTT.

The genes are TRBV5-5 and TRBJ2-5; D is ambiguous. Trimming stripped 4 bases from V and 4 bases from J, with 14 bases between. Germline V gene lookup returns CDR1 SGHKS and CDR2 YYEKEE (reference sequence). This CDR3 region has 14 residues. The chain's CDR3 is CASSLTATGETQYF. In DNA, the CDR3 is TGTGCCAGCAGCCTCACGGCGACGGGAGAGACCCAGTACTTC.

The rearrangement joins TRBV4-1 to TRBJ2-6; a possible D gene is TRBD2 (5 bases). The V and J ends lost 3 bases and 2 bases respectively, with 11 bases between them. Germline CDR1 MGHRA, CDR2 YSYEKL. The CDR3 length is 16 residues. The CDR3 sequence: CASSHARGTGANVLTF. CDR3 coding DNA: TGCGCCAGCAGCCATGCACGAGGGACTGGGGCCAACGTCCTGACTTTC.

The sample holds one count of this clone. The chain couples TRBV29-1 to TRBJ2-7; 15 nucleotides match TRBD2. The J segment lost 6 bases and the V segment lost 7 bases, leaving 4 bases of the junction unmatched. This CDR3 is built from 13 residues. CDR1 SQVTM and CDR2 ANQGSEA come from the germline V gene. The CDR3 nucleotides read TGCAGCGCCACGGGACTAGCGGGGGGCGAGCAGTACTTC. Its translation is CSATGLAGGEQYF.